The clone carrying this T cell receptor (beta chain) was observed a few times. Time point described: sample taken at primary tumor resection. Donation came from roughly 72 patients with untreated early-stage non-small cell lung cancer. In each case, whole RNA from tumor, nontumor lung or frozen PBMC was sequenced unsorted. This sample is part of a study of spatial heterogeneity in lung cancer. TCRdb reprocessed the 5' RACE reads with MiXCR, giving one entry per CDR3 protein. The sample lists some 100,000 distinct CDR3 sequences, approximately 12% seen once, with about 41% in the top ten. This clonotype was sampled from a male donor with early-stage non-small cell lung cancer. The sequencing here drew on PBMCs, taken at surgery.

Here the CDR3 reads CASSSFGQSDSSYEQYF. The CDR3 coding sequence is TGTGCCAGCAGTTCCTTCGGACAGTCAGATAGCTCCTACGAGCAGTACTTC. The V and J genes are TRBV12-3 or TRBV12-4 and TRBJ2-7; tentative D call: TRBD1 (6 bases). The CDR3 covers 17 residues. The V end lost 4 bases, the J end lost 0 bases, and 19 bases lay between the germline ends.